The 20 T cell receptor beta chains reported below all come from one sample, sequenced in a study of patients and donors after allogeneic stem cell transplantation. TCRdb analysed the RT-PCR reads with MiXCR anew, one entry per CDR3 protein. The sample holds roughly 880,000 distinct CDR3 sequences, more than 15% seen once. Material for sequencing was blood, either unsorted or a sorted T cell fraction (not recorded which). The receptor set was obtained from a human donor who was either an allogeneic HSCT recipient or a stem cell or donor lymphocyte infusion donor (not recorded which). It is not recorded whose cells these are; they may come from a transplant donor.

The chain carries TRBV30 and TRBJ2-7; 8 nucleotides align to TRBD1. Losses at the gene ends were 2 bases for V and 2 bases for J; bases not matched to a gene: 8. From germline, CDR1 is GTSNPN and CDR2 SVGIG (reference sequence). The CDR3 contains 15 residues. The CDR3 DNA is TGTGCCTGGAGTACGCGACAGGGGATCGCCTACGAGCAGTACTTC. Protein sequence: CAWSTRQGIAYEQYF. The variable domain in full, with the rest retrieved from reference TRBV30 and TRBJ2-7, is SQTIHQWPATLVQPVGSPLSLECTVEGTSNPNLYWYRQAAGRGLQLLFYSVGIGQISSEVPQNLSASRPQDRQFILSSKKLLLSDSGFYLCAWSTRQGIAYEQYFGPGTRLTVT.

Only a few counts were recorded for this clonotype. The V call is TRBV9, the J call TRBJ2-3; TRBD2 aligns across 14 bases. V lost 5 bases to trimming and J lost 4 bases; unmatched junction nucleotides: 9. The germline gives CDR1 SGDLS, CDR2 YYNGEE. The CDR3 extends over 17 amino acids. The CDR3 spells CASRETSGGAGPDTQYF. CDR3 DNA: TGTGCCAGCAGGGAGACTAGCGGGGGGGCGGGCCCAGATACGCAGTATTTT.

This clonotype showed up many times. V is TRBV12-3 or TRBV12-4 and J is TRBJ1-1; no clear D. The CDR3 is made up of 13 amino acids. Trimming removed 3 bases at V and 1 base at J, with 6 bases between. The CDR3 protein is CASSFRRNTEAFF. The CDR3 nucleotides are TGTGCCAGCAGTTTCCGGCGGAACACTGAAGCTTTCTTT.

The chain uses TRBV7-2 and TRBJ1-6; D gene unclear. Germline CDR1 and CDR2: SGHTA and FQGNSA. Trimming stripped 5 bases from V and 10 bases from J, with 18 bases between. This CDR3 spans 15 amino acids. CDR3 protein: CASSPREGILSPLHF. The CDR3 nucleotides are TGTGCCAGCAGCCCTCGGGAAGGGATCCTGTCACCCCTCCACTTT.

The V and J genes are TRBV20-1 and TRBJ2-3; 8 positions match TRBD2. The germline gives CDR1 DFQATT, CDR2 SNEGSKA (reference sequence). V was clipped by 1 base and J by 0 bases; unmatched bases: 9. The CDR3 spans 17 residues. CDR3 nucleotide sequence: TGCAGTGCTAGAGCCCTGGGCACTAGCGGTAGCACAGATACGCAGTATTTT. Its translation: CSARALGTSGSTDTQYF.

This clonotype was seen a few times. The rearrangement uses TRBV6-2 or TRBV6-3 and TRBJ1-2, with unresolved D. The CDR3 has 13 residues. Germline lookup yields CDR1 MNHEY and CDR2 SVGEGT. V was trimmed by 4 bases and J by 7 bases, leaving 13 bases between them. In DNA, the CDR3 is TGTGCCAGCAGTTTTGGACCTGAGGGTGGCTACACCTTC. Translating it yields CASSFGPEGGYTF.

V and J are TRBV5-1 and TRBJ2-7, with 9 bases identical to TRBD2. Germline V lookup: CDR1 SGHRS, CDR2 YFSETQ. V dropped 4 bases and J dropped 4; count of bases not matched to a gene: 9. This CDR3 comprises 15 residues. The DNA of the CDR3 is TGCGCCAGCAGCCCGAGGGGTAGCGGGAGATACGAGCAGTACTTC. Its protein product is CASSPRGSGRYEQYF.

V usage is TRBV6-5 and J usage is TRBJ2-4, with 10 bases aligning to TRBD2. The V and J ends lost 0 bases and 1 base, in that order; junction bases with no gene match: 9. This CDR3 comprises 19 residues. Germline assignment: CDR1 MNHEY and CDR2 SVGAGI. CDR3 DNA sequence: TGTGCCAGCAGTTACTCGGGGTTTGAGCGGGGGGGGGCCAAAAACATTCAGTACTTC. This sequence encodes CASSYSGFERGGAKNIQYF.

The J gene is TRBJ2-5, the V gene TRBV24-1; 9 bases agree with TRBD1. The CDR3 is 15 residues long. The germline V gene encodes CDR1 KGHDR and CDR2 SFDVKD. The junction had 3 bases not matched to a gene; V was cut back by 1 base and J by 4 bases. The CDR3 loop reads CATSDLQGARETQYF. CDR3 in DNA: TGTGCCACCAGTGATTTACAGGGGGCGAGAGAGACCCAGTACTTC.

V gene TRBV9 combines with J gene TRBJ1-6, with D tentatively TRBD1 (5 bases). The V gene lost 0 bases and the J gene lost 6 bases, with 10 bases spanning the gap. CDR1 and CDR2 from the germline V gene are SGDLS and YYNGEE. The CDR3 has 15 amino acids. In nucleotides, the CDR3 is TGTGCCAGCAGCGTAGGAGAGGGGTTTAATTCACCCCTCCACTTT. It translates to CASSVGEGFNSPLHF. Together with reference TRBV9 and TRBJ1-6, the CDR3 gives the full variable domain: DSGVTQTPKHLITATGQRVTLRCSPRSGDLSVYWYQQSLDQGLQFLIQYYNGEERAKGNILERFSAQQFPDLHSELNLSSLELGDSALYFCASSVGEGFNSPLHFGNGTRLTVT.

The chain employs TRBV3-1 and TRBJ2-7; 8 bases are a match to TRBD2. Losses at the gene ends were 0 bases for V and 3 bases for J; bases not matched to a gene: 16. CDR3 length: 19 amino acids. Looked up from germline, CDR1 is LGHDT and CDR2 is YNNKEL (reference sequence). DNA of the CDR3: TGTGCCAGCAGCCAAGATAGTATCCTAGCGGGTGATGCCGGCTACGAGCAGTACTTC. This encodes CASSQDSILAGDAGYEQYF.

This clonotype was counted only a few times. The chain links TRBV7-2 to TRBJ2-5; D unclear. CDR1 is SGHTA and CDR2 is FQGNSA in the germline V gene. The CDR3 has 11 residues. V dropped 5 bases and J dropped 9 bases, with 10 bases sitting between them. The CDR3 nucleotides read TGTGCCAGCAGCCCCTTTGGGGCCCAGTACTTC. It codes for CASSPFGAQYF.

This clonotype was picked up a small number of times. This chain links TRBV5-1 with TRBJ1-2; D call uncertain. This CDR3 comprises 14 residues. V was trimmed by 3 bases and J by 9 bases, leaving 18 bases between them. Germline assignment: CDR1 SGHRS and CDR2 YFSETQ. The CDR3 reads CASSSDSVNDRYTF. DNA of the CDR3: TGCGCCAGCAGCTCGGACTCAGTCAATGATCGCTACACCTTC.

This clonotype has just a few counts. The V and J genes are TRBV4-1 and TRBJ1-1; a possible D gene is TRBD1 (6 bases). V lost 4 bases, J lost 0 bases, and 12 bases lay in between. The CDR3 has 15 amino acids. Germline values: CDR1 MGHRA, CDR2 YSYEKL. Here the CDR3 DNA reads TGCGCCAGCAGCCTAGAGGACAGCATGAACACTGAAGCTTTCTTT. Protein sequence: CASSLEDSMNTEAFF.

The chain joins TRBV30 to TRBJ1-2; D ambiguous. V was clipped by 1 base and J by 0 bases, with 6 bases between them. CDR3 length equals 13 residues. Germline CDR1 reads GTSNPN; CDR2 reads SVGIG (reference sequence). This CDR3 reads CAWSEVANYGYTF. CDR3 DNA sequence: TGTGCCTGGAGTGAGGTCGCTAACTATGGCTACACCTTC.

This chain joins TRBV30 and TRBJ2-7, with D hard to call. Germline CDR1 and CDR2: GTSNPN and SVGIG (reference sequence). This CDR3 is 11 amino acids long. V lost 1 base and J 7 bases, leaving 8 bases between the germline ends. The chain's CDR3 is CAWSALLEQYF. In DNA form, the CDR3 reads TGTGCCTGGAGTGCCCTTTTGGAGCAGTACTTC.

This clonotype was counted ten times or more. The chain carries TRBV7-9 and TRBJ2-1; D is uncertain. Trimming left V 0 bases short and J 0 bases short, with 6 bases between. Germline CDR1 reads SEHNR; CDR2 reads FQNEAQ (reference sequence). The CDR3 totals 15 residues. The CDR3 DNA is TGTGCCAGCAGCTTAGCTGATTCCTCCTACAATGAGCAGTTCTTC. Amino acids: CASSLADSSYNEQFF.

The chain recombines TRBV29-1 with TRBJ1-1; the D gene is possibly TRBD1 (5 bases). The germline V gene has CDR1 SQVTM and CDR2 ANQGSEA. The CDR3 is 14 amino acids. V was clipped by 0 bases and J by 5 bases, with 13 bases between them. The CDR3: CSVEETGLGTEAFF. CDR3 coding DNA: TGCAGCGTTGAAGAAACGGGACTCGGGACTGAAGCTTTCTTT.

This clonotype was seen only once. This chain joins TRBV14 and TRBJ2-1; D is unresolved. V was shortened by 0 bases and J by 6 bases, with 6 bases between the two germline ends. This CDR3 spans 13 amino acids. CDR1 and CDR2 (germline): SGHDN, FVKESK. CDR3 DNA sequence: TGTGCCAGCAGCCAAGATCTGACCAATGAGCAGTTCTTC. Translating gives CASSQDLTNEQFF.

This clonotype occurred many times. The chain carries TRBV12-3 or TRBV12-4 and TRBJ1-5, with D possibly being TRBD1 (6 bases). The V and J ends lost 6 bases and 6 bases respectively, with 15 bases between them. CDR3 size: 14 residues. The CDR3 region has the DNA TGTGCCAGCAGGGGGGGGCGAGTAGGTCAGCCCCAGCATTTT. Amino acid sequence: CASRGGRVGQPQHF.